The 15 T cell receptor beta chains listed next were all sequenced from one sample in a study of OX40 agonist ivuxolimab in advanced cancers. Repertoires were generated with immunoSEQ multiplex PCR, while TCRdb's copy carries only in-frame clones and drops some. The sample holds 50,000 to 75,000 clones, roughly 89% seen once. This material consisted of CD4+ or CD8+ T cells sorted from blood, taken in a trial of the OX40 agonist ivuxolimab. The receptors originated from an adult with an advanced solid tumor such as melanoma, head and neck, liver or kidney cancer.

The chain carries TRBV27 and TRBJ1-3, with TRBD1 identical over 8 bases. The CDR3 covers 15 residues. Germline-derived CDR1 and CDR2 are MNHEY and SMNVEV (reference sequence). The V and J ends lost 4 bases and 2 bases, in that order; junction bases with no gene match: 4. The CDR3 region is CASSSTGVAGNTIYF. For the CDR3, the DNA is TGTGCCAGCAGTTCGACAGGGGTCGCTGGAAACACCATATATTTT.

The chain joins TRBV7-8 to TRBJ1-1, with 7 nucleotides matching TRBD1. CDR1 and CDR2 from the germline V gene are SGHVS and FQNEAQ. Trimming at V came to 1 base and at J to 12 bases, leaving 11 bases not matched to a gene. The CDR3 extends over 14 amino acids. As DNA, the CDR3 is TGTGCCAGCAGCTTAGGCGGACAGGAGGTTTTTCCTTTCTTT. Its translation: CASSLGGQEVFPFF.

The V gene is TRBV14, the J gene TRBJ2-1; D unresolved. V gave up 5 bases and J gave up 4 bases, with 15 bases separating them. CDR1 and CDR2 (germline): SGHDN, FVKESK. The CDR3 consists of 15 residues. For the CDR3, the DNA is TGTGCCAGCAGCGGGATTGGGATCTTTTACAATGAGCAGTTCTTC. Its translation: CASSGIGIFYNEQFF.

This clone was seen only once. This chain connects TRBV11-1 to TRBJ2-1, with 9 bases aligning to TRBD2. The CDR3 length is 15 residues. Germline CDR1 and CDR2: SGHAT and FQDESV (reference sequence). V was pared by 0 bases and J by 9 bases, with 6 bases of the junction left unmatched. CDR3: CASSLALAGAGEQFF. The DNA for the CDR3 is TGTGCCAGCAGCTTAGCGTTAGCGGGAGCGGGTGAGCAGTTCTTC.

This chain connects TRBV2 to TRBJ1-3; D possibly corresponds to TRBD1 (5 bases). The CDR3 consists of 15 residues. V lost 4 bases, J lost 0 bases, and 10 bases lay in between. Germline V gene sequence: CDR1 SNHLY, CDR2 FYNNEI. The CDR3 DNA reads as TGTGCCAGCAGTGTTCGGGGGAACTCTGGAAACACCATATATTTT. As protein: CASSVRGNSGNTIYF.

The V and J genes are TRBV29-1 and TRBJ2-5; no definite D call. Trimming left V 4 bases short and J 0 bases short, with 9 bases between. CDR3 length equals 13 residues. The germline gives CDR1 SQVTM, CDR2 ANQGSEA. This chain's CDR3 is CSVAASNQETQYF. The CDR3 DNA is TGCAGCGTTGCCGCCAGTAACCAAGAGACCCAGTACTTC.

The V and J genes are TRBV6-5 and TRBJ2-7, with 7 bases aligning to TRBD2. The CDR3 contains 12 residues. Per the germline V gene, CDR1 is MNHEY and CDR2 is SVGAGI. Trimming removed 5 bases from V and 6 bases from J; junction bases left unmatched: 4. The CDR3 spells CASSRTRGEQYF. The CDR3 DNA follows: TGTGCCAGCAGTCGGACTAGAGGCGAGCAGTACTTC.

The chain employs TRBV29-1 and TRBJ2-5, with 8 bases identical to TRBD2. J lost 2 bases, V lost 4 bases, and 6 bases had no gene match. The CDR3 loop spans 14 amino acids. Germline loops: CDR1 SQVTM, CDR2 ANQGSEA. The DNA of the CDR3 is TGCAGCGTTGTAGGTAGCGGGATGCAAGAGACCCAGTACTTC. It is translated as CSVVGSGMQETQYF.

J is TRBJ1-1 and V is TRBV29-1, with D perhaps matching TRBD1 (5 bases). Trimming shortened V by 2 bases and J by 10 bases, and 20 bases separated the two germline ends. This CDR3 has 14 residues. Looked up from germline, CDR1 is SQVTM and CDR2 is ANQGSEA. The CDR3 nucleotides read TGCAGCGTTGAAATCTCTGGCTTGACCGGGGGAGCTTTCTTT. As protein: CSVEISGLTGGAFF.

The genes are TRBV5-1 and TRBJ2-2, with TRBD1 identical over 8 bases. CDR3 length: 16 residues. V was pared by 3 bases and J by 4 bases, with 8 bases of the junction left unmatched. Per germline, CDR1 SGHRS and CDR2 YFSETQ. CDR3 sequence: CASSSRGQGGTGELFF. CDR3 nucleotides: TGCGCCAGCAGCTCCCGAGGACAGGGAGGCACCGGGGAGCTGTTTTTT. Together with reference TRBV5-1 and TRBJ2-2, the CDR3 gives the full variable domain: KAGVTQTPRYLIKTRGQQVTLSCSPISGHRSVSWYQQTPGQGLQFLFEYFSETQRNKGNFPGRFSGRQFSNSRSEMNVSTLELGDSALYLCASSSRGQGGTGELFFGEGSRLTVL.

This chain uses TRBV2 with TRBJ1-1; TRBD1 might be the D (5 bases). Germline CDR1 SNHLY, CDR2 FYNNEI. V gave up 1 base and J gave up 4 bases, with 10 bases separating them. This CDR3 has 14 residues. CDR3 DNA: TGTGCCAGCAGTGAAGGGGGGTCTATCACTGAAGCTTTCTTT. This codes for CASSEGGSITEAFF.

The chain is built from TRBV11-3 and TRBJ1-6, with a possible D match to TRBD1 (5 bases). In germline, CDR1 is SGHNT, CDR2 YENEEA. V was shortened by 5 bases and J by 6 bases, with 14 bases between the two germline ends. This CDR3 has 15 amino acids. The CDR3 DNA reads TGTGCCAGCAGCCCCCGTTTGGGGACTAATTCACCCCTCCACTTT. Translating gives CASSPRLGTNSPLHF.

This chain uses TRBV6-6 with TRBJ2-1; D is unresolved. CDR1 is MNHNY, CDR2 SVGAGI, per germline (reference sequence). The CDR3 runs to 10 residues. Trimming removed 10 bases from V and 7 bases from J, with 8 bases in between. The CDR3 spells CANSRNEQFF. DNA of the CDR3: TGTGCCAACAGCAGAAATGAGCAGTTCTTC.

The J gene is TRBJ1-3, the V gene TRBV5-1; D remains unclear. The length of the CDR3 is 16 residues. Trimming stripped 2 bases from V and 1 base from J, with 13 bases between. The germline V gene encodes CDR1 SGHRS and CDR2 YFSETQ. CDR3 DNA: TGCGCCAGCAGCTTTGGGGAACACAATTCTGGAAACACCATATATTTT. Protein: CASSFGEHNSGNTIYF.

V is TRBV15 and J is TRBJ2-7; 11 nucleotides agree with TRBD2. In germline, CDR1 is LNHNV, CDR2 YYDKDF (reference sequence). The CDR3 length is 16 residues. V was pared by 2 bases and J by 4 bases, with 7 bases of the junction left unmatched. This CDR3 reads CATSRKTSGSGYEQYF. In nucleotides, the CDR3 is TGTGCCACCAGCAGAAAAACTAGCGGGAGTGGGTACGAGCAGTACTTC.